This T cell receptor beta chain was retrieved from a study of cytomegalovirus exposure and HLA in healthy donors. Background on the study: An analysis done earlier identified more than 100 million unique TCR beta sequences from roughly 190 million T cells.

About this clone: Its specificity is unknown.

V was clipped by 6 bases and J by 0 bases; unmatched bases: 3. The CDR3 contains 14 residues. Germline lookup yields CDR1 ENHRY and CDR2 SYGVKD. The primer mix had 60 Vbeta and 13 Jbeta primers. Sequencing used immunoSEQ multiplex PCR; TCRdb keeps in-frame clones, though not all of them. The profile shows about 200,000 clones, about 81% of them singletons. Study-wide points: Rarity held for most TCR sequences, but there were some public TCRs that occurred in many donors.

The rearrangement joins TRBV10-3 to TRBJ1-1, with 8 bases matching TRBD1. The sample was PBMCs. This sequence originates from a woman aged 45-65 years in good health and CMV-seropositive. CDR3 loop: CAISVQGVNTEAFF. For the CDR3, the DNA is TGTGCCATCAGCGTACAGGGGGTGAACACTGAAGCTTTCTTT.